What follows is one T cell receptor beta chain and its context. The sample is drawn from a study of blood T cell repertoires in COVID-19. This CDR3 has 13 residues. Germline assignment: CDR1 SGHNT and CDR2 YENEEA. Between the trimmed V and J ends, which lost 1 base and 2 bases, there was a span of 4 bases. Data came from immunoSEQ multiplex PCR; TCRdb stores just in-frame clones and leaves some out. Among 90,000 to 120,000 clones listed, 86% were seen once. The receptor comes from a woman aged 50 to 65 who had recovered from COVID-19. The material sequenced was PBMCs or T cells enriched from blood (not recorded which). The chain uses TRBV11-3 and TRBJ2-3; D unresolved. The CDR3 here is CASSLGPTDTQYF. The DNA for the CDR3 is TGTGCCAGCAGCTTAGGGCCCACAGATACGCAGTATTTT.